This T cell receptor (beta chain) was sequenced during a study of graft-versus-host responses after intestinal transplantation (dated by TCRdb to the early 2020s). Describing the broader study: The transplants that recipients got were multivisceral, liver-intestinal, or isolated intestinal. Graft-versus-host and host-versus-graft alloreactive T cell clones were tracked in the graft, circulation and bone marrow after intestinal transplantation using bulk TCR-beta CDR3 sequencing. Alloreactive clones were identified by sequencing pre-transplant mixed lymphocyte reaction products and comparing these products with unstimulated pre-transplant donor and recipient T cells. Every recipient was given anti-thymocyte globulin induction, followed by approximately 3 years of maintenance tacrolimus and steroids. Of the 20 to 30 intestinal transplant recipients enrolled in the cohort, one of whom was a retransplant, a few patients without pretransplant specimens were excluded. A peak of at least 4% donor T cells among recipient peripheral blood mononuclear cells was the definition used for donor T cell macrochimerism. Rather than going through the commercial service, samples from three later patients were sequenced in-house on an Illumina MiSeq and processed with MiXCR. The research as a whole found: In the allografts of patients with donor T cell macrochimerism, GvH to HvG T cell clonal ratios were high. Early after transplant, peak levels of circulating GvH clones were associated with declines in HvG clones. GvH clones turned up in recipient bone marrow, with some appearing earlier in ileal mucosa or blood, a pattern consistent with an intestinal mucosal origin. Conclusions were limited by the relatively low number and heterogeneity of intestinal transplant patients.

By sample share, this clone is medium-sized (0.01 to 0.1%). The record has no base qualities; no much larger clone is one base away. Library prep was done by the immunoSEQ multiplex PCR assay. For most patients, genomic DNA was isolated using the Qiagen DNeasy Blood and Tissue Kit and was shipped frozen to Adaptive Biotechnologies for TCR sequencing. For most patients, genomic DNA was subjected to high-throughput TCR-beta CDR3 sequencing by Adaptive Biotechnologies. As for how the authors treated the data: Adaptive's ImmunoSEQ software was the source of the TCR sequencing data for roughly 19 patients, while a few other patients were processed with MiXCR and VDJtools. To correct CD4 versus CD8 sorting errors, sequences present in both subsets at a frequency ratio below 5:1 were removed. CDR3 nucleotide sequences shared by donor and recipient were removed because the origin of these sequences could not be assigned. To be classed as alloreactive, a clone needed at least 2-fold expansion over unstimulated cells and a minimum CFSE-low frequency of 0.002% (template counts) or 0.001% (read counts). Clones detected in sequenced pre-transplant spleen, lymph node, or MLR CFSE-low populations of the donor or recipient were defined as mappable. Cumulative frequency of alloreactive clones was calculated as a percentage of all sequences weighted by copy number. Imported from immuneACCESS, the table was reduced by TCRdb to in-frame sequences with V and J called. These copies leave out some clones; in studies compared against another copy, an unresolved V gene accounts for under half, and the cause of the remainder is not known. That table supplies the V and J calls and clone size; D and trimming were determined from the DNA. This sample lists some 7,400 clones; roughly a third were detected once. The ten largest clones add up to roughly 4% of the sample.

The CDR3 holds 13 amino acids from the cysteine to the phenylalanine. The entry retains the CDR3 DNA only, 39 bases that are in frame from base 1. V is cut back by 6 bases and J by 8 bases, with 7 bases in the junction unmatched. Taken from the germline V gene, the CDR1 and CDR2 loops are MNHEY and SVGAGI. This specimen's time point label, interpreted: cells obtained before transplantation from donor or recipient. Mixed lymphocyte reactions plated around 200,000 CFSE-labeled pre-transplant responders with around 200,000 irradiated violet-dye-labeled stimulators and were cultured for six to seven days. Proliferating CD3+CD4+CFSE-low and CD3+CD8+CFSE-low responder cells were FACS-sorted on a BD Influx sorter after the mixed lymphocyte reaction.

Sample: alloreactive CD8+ T cells from a mixed lymphocyte reaction culture, taken before transplantation. The cell subset or site label corresponds to: CFSE-low proliferating T cells sorted from approximately 6-day pre-transplant mixed lymphocyte reaction (GvH or HvG direction). The chain is encoded by TRBV6-5 joined to TRBJ1-2; 9 middle bases align to TRBD1. This receptor was taken from a human patient who was an organ donor for intestinal transplantation. CDR3 protein: CASSRDRVYGYTF. DNA sequence: TGTGCCAGCAGCCGGGACAGGGTTTACGGCTACACCTTC.